This TCR beta chain was sequenced for a study of prognosis after radiotherapy for stage I lung cancer. Across the whole study: The tumors were adenocarcinoma in 11 to 12 patients (squamous cell carcinoma in 7 or 8). While some 16 patients showed no significant progression after radiotherapy, a few developed distant metastases at a median of roughly seven months.

A word on this clonotype: The junction and the germline gene differ at one end; a read error may be behind it.

From genomic DNA, TCR beta CDR3 was amplified by two-round multiplex PCR. Primers targeting each individual TRBV and TRBJ gene were applied in first-round PCR. Each CDR3 protein is one row after TCRdb ran MiXCR on the multiplex PCR reads. The sample shows around 19,000 distinct CDR3 sequences, 50% to 60% of them seen only once. Sequenced material: PBMCs, taken before or after stereotactic body radiation therapy (not recorded which). The receptor's source is a donor aged 50 or older with non-small cell lung cancer.

CDR3 nucleotides: TGTGCCAGCGTTGGGGGGAGCGGATCACCCCTCTACTTT. Its protein is CASVGGSGSPLYF. The genes are TRBV6-1 and TRBJ1-6; the D gene is possibly TRBD1 (5 bases). This CDR3 is built from 13 residues. The germline V gene has CDR1 MNHNS and CDR2 SASEGT.